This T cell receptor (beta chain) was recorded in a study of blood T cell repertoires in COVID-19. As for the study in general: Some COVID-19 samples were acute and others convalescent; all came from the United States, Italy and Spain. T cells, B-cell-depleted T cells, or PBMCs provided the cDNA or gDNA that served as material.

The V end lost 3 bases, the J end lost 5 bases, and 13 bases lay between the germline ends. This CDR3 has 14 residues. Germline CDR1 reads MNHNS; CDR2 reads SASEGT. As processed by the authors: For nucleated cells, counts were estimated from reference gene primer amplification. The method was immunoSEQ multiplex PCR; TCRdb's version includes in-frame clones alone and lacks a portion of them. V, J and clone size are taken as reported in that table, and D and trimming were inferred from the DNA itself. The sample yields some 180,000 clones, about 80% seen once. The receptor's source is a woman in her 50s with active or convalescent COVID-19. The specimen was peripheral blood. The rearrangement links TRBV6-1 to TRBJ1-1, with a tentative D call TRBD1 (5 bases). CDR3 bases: TGTGCCAGCAGTGATGACAGTTGGATTACTGAAGCTTTCTTT. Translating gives CASSDDSWITEAFF.